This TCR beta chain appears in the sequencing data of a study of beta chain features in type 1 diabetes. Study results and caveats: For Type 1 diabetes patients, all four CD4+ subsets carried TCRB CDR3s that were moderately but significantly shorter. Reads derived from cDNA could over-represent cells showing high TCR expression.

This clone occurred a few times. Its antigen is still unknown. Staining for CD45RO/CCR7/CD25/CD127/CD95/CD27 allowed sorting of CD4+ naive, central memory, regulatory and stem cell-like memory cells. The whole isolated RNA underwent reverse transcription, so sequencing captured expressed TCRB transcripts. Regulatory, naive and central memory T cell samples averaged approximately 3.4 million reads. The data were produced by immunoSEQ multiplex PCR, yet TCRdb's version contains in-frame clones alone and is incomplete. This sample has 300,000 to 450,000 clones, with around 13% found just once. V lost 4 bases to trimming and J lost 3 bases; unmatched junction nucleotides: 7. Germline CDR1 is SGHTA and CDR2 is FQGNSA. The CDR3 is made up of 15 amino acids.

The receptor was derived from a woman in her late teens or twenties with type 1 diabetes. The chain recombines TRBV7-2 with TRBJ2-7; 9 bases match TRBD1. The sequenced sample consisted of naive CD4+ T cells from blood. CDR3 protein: CASSSDRGQGYEQYF. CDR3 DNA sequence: TGTGCCAGCAGCTCGGACCGGGGACAGGGCTACGAGCAGTACTTC.